This TCR beta chain emerged from a study of blood T cell repertoires in COVID-19. Study overall: Sample material is recorded as cDNA or gDNA derived from T cells, B-cell-depleted T cells, or PBMCs.

This table comes from immunoSEQ multiplex PCR, and its TCRdb copy is limited to in-frame clones, with some not included. The table includes 350,000 or so clones, around 88% detected once. There are 12 residues in the CDR3. The ends were cut back, 6 bases at V and 4 bases at J, with 7 bases in the middle. Looked up from germline, CDR1 is MNHEY and CDR2 is SVGAGI. Seattle patients were enrolled while actively infected and followed longitudinally. The source of this sequence is a woman in her twenties or thirties with COVID-19, enrolled during active disease. The material sequenced was peripheral blood. The V call is TRBV6-5, the J call TRBJ1-5; D remains unclear. The CDR3 coding sequence is TGTGCCAGCAGCAATGTGAATCAGCCCCAGCATTTT. Its translation: CASSNVNQPQHF.